One sample yielded the 24 T cell receptor beta chains listed below, sequenced in a study of CD8 T cells in Susac syndrome. An input of roughly 0.5 to 1 ug of RNA was subjected to reverse transcription using random hexamers. Each CDR3 protein gets one entry after TCRdb re-called the immunoSEQ multiplex PCR reads with MiXCR. The table lists about 180,000 distinct CDR3 sequences, roughly 94% of them singletons. The sequenced sample was CD4+ T cells from PBMCs. Receptors originate from a human donor with Susac syndrome.

The J gene is TRBJ1-2, the V gene TRBV10-2; D possibly corresponds to TRBD1 (6 bases). There are 16 residues in the CDR3. Deletions cut 2 bases from V and 4 bases from J, with 17 bases between. CDR1 WSHSY and CDR2 SAAADI come from the germline V gene. CDR3 residues: CASSEPQGRSIYGYTF. The CDR3 DNA sequence: TGCGCCAGCAGTGAGCCACAGGGTAGGAGTATCTATGGCTACACCTTC.

The chain employs TRBV20-1 and TRBJ2-1, with 12 bases lining up with TRBD2. Looked up from germline, CDR1 is DFQATT and CDR2 is SNEGSKA (reference sequence). The CDR3 spans 15 residues. Trimming cost V 1 base and J 7 bases; bases outside gene matches: 5. The CDR3 region is CSARALAGGHNEQFF. The CDR3 DNA reads as TGCAGTGCTAGAGCACTAGCGGGAGGTCATAATGAGCAGTTCTTC.

The chain is built from TRBV20-1 and TRBJ2-3; D possibly corresponds to TRBD1 (5 bases). Trimming pared 3 bases from V and 1 base from J, leaving 5 bases between. The CDR3 covers 12 residues. Germline CDR1 DFQATT, CDR2 SNEGSKA (reference sequence). CDR3 sequence reads: CSASRGTDTQYF. DNA of the CDR3: TGCAGTGCTAGCAGGGGCACAGATACGCAGTATTTT.

The chain couples TRBV2 to TRBJ1-5, with a tentative D call TRBD1 (5 bases). Trimming stripped 4 bases from V and 6 bases from J, with 10 bases between. Germline-derived CDR1 and CDR2 are SNHLY and FYNNEI. This CDR3 contains 13 residues. In DNA, the CDR3 is TGTGCCAGCAGTGCGGGGGAGGCTCAGCCCCAGCATTTT. Translating it yields CASSAGEAQPQHF. The full variable domain, completed using reference TRBV2 and TRBJ1-5, is EPEVTQTPSHQVTQMGQEVILRCVPISNHLYFYWYRQILGQKVEFLVSFYNNEISEKSEIFDDQFSVERPDGSNFTLKIRSTKLEDSAMYFCASSAGEAQPQHFGDGTRLSIL.

This chain joins TRBV27 and TRBJ2-1; 11 bases match TRBD2. The CDR3 runs 15 residues. CDR1 is MNHEY and CDR2 is SMNVEV in the germline V gene (reference sequence). Trimming took 6 bases from V and 2 from J; bases not matched to a gene: 3. The CDR3 DNA follows: TGTGCCAGCAGGCGTAGCGGGAGGGCCTACAATGAGCAGTTCTTC. Encoded protein: CASRRSGRAYNEQFF.

In this sample, this clonotype turned up once. The rearrangement links TRBV28 to TRBJ2-1; tentative D call: TRBD1 (6 bases). The ends were cut back, 4 bases at V and 2 bases at J, with 18 bases in the middle. CDR1 is MDHEN and CDR2 is SYDVKM in the germline V gene. This CDR3 contains 17 residues. CDR3 in amino acids: CASSSTQGFSTYNEQFF. The CDR3 DNA follows: TGTGCCAGCAGTTCCACACAGGGTTTCAGCACCTACAATGAGCAGTTCTTC.

The chain is built from TRBV9 and TRBJ2-5; no clear D gene. The V end was cut by 0 bases, the J end by 5 bases, with 11 bases between. CDR1 SGDLS and CDR2 YYNGEE come from the germline V gene. This CDR3 is built from 14 residues. This chain's CDR3 is CASSVGGLRETQYF. DNA for the CDR3: TGTGCCAGCAGCGTAGGAGGTTTGAGGGAGACCCAGTACTTC.

The gene calls are TRBV29-1 and TRBJ1-1; no clear D gene. Trimming pared 4 bases from V and 9 bases from J, leaving 18 bases between. The CDR3 is 13 residues long. Germline V gene sequence: CDR1 SQVTM, CDR2 ANQGSEA. The CDR3 sequence: CSVVRQYSPKAFF. CDR3 coding DNA: TGCAGCGTTGTTCGGCAGTACTCACCGAAAGCTTTCTTT.

The J gene is TRBJ2-2, the V gene TRBV7-3; D perhaps matches TRBD2 (7 bases). Trimming took off 5 bases at V and 7 bases at J, with 20 bases between the two ends. The V gene's germline CDR1 is SGHTA and CDR2 FQGTGA. The CDR3 is 16 residues long. CDR3 amino acids: CASSLQSGGLGGELFF. CDR3 DNA sequence: TGTGCCAGCAGCCTACAGTCCGGGGGGCTCGGCGGGGAGCTGTTTTTT.

V usage is TRBV2 and J usage is TRBJ1-2, with D unclear. V was cut by 4 bases and J by 7 bases, with 19 bases left in between. This CDR3 is built from 15 residues. From germline, CDR1 is SNHLY and CDR2 FYNNEI. CDR3 amino acids: CASSGIRLTRSGYTF. The DNA of the CDR3 is TGTGCCAGCAGTGGAATCAGGTTAACCAGGAGTGGCTACACCTTC. The whole variable domain, filled in from reference TRBV2 and TRBJ1-2, reads EPEVTQTPSHQVTQMGQEVILRCVPISNHLYFYWYRQILGQKVEFLVSFYNNEISEKSEIFDDQFSVERPDGSNFTLKIRSTKLEDSAMYFCASSGIRLTRSGYTFGSGTRLTVV.

The chain joins TRBV19 to TRBJ1-5; 9 bases map to TRBD1. The germline V gene encodes CDR1 LNHDA and CDR2 SQIVND (reference sequence). J gave up 5 bases and V 3 bases, and 5 bases lay outside the gene matches. The CDR3 is 15 residues long. The CDR3 coding sequence is TGTGCCAGTAGTATTAACAGGGGGCTCGATCAGCCCCAGCATTTT. The encoded protein is CASSINRGLDQPQHF.

The V and J genes are TRBV30 and TRBJ1-1; D unresolved. Germline-derived CDR1 and CDR2 are GTSNPN and SVGIG (reference sequence). The CDR3 totals 14 residues. Trimming stripped 2 bases from V and 3 bases from J, with 13 bases between. The CDR3 DNA follows: TGTGCCTGGAGTCCCTACGGAGGGTACACTGAAGCTTTCTTT. Its translation is CAWSPYGGYTEAFF.

This chain links TRBV7-2 with TRBJ2-7, with 9 bases lining up with TRBD1. V was pared by 1 base and J by 4 bases, with 5 bases of the junction left unmatched. The CDR3 runs to 15 residues. In germline, CDR1 is SGHTA, CDR2 FQGNSA. The CDR3 DNA reads TGTGCCAGCAGCTTAGGGACAGGGGCTCAATACGAGCAGTACTTC. It is translated as CASSLGTGAQYEQYF.

The V and J genes are TRBV30 and TRBJ2-4; the D gene is possibly TRBD2 (6 bases). Trimming removed 3 bases from V and 0 bases from J, with 9 bases in between. CDR1 and CDR2 (germline): GTSNPN, SVGIG (reference sequence). This CDR3 is built from 14 residues. For the CDR3, the DNA is TGTGCCTGGAGGCCAGCGGGAGCCAAAAACATTCAGTACTTC. Encoded protein: CAWRPAGAKNIQYF.

The CDR3 sequence: CAWKISMNTEAFF. The CDR3 bases are TGTGCCTGGAAGATATCAATGAACACTGAAGCTTTCTTT. V is TRBV30 and J is TRBJ1-1; D ambiguous. Per germline, CDR1 GTSNPN and CDR2 SVGIG (reference sequence). The V end was cut by 4 bases, the J end by 0 bases, with 9 bases between. CDR3 size: 13 residues. Complete variable domain (other parts from reference TRBV30 and TRBJ1-1): SQTIHQWPATLVQPVGSPLSLECTVEGTSNPNLYWYRQAAGRGLQLLFYSVGIGQISSEVPQNLSASRPQDRQFILSSKKLLLSDSGFYLCAWKISMNTEAFFGQGTRLTVV.

J is TRBJ2-2 and V is TRBV29-1; D possibly corresponds to TRBD1 (6 bases). This CDR3 region has 14 residues. Germline V gene lookup returns CDR1 SQVTM and CDR2 ANQGSEA. V shed 6 bases and J shed 6 bases, with 17 bases lying between them. The CDR3 protein is CSVLQGRNAGELFF. The CDR3 coding sequence is TGCAGCGTCCTCCAGGGGCGTAATGCCGGGGAGCTGTTTTTT.

The chain joins TRBV30 to TRBJ1-1; TRBD1 aligns across 7 bases. V lost 3 bases and J lost 6; bases outside the gene matches: 4. CDR3 length: 12 residues. Germline V lookup: CDR1 GTSNPN, CDR2 SVGIG (reference sequence). The CDR3 here is CAWRGTAPEAFF. CDR3 DNA: TGTGCCTGGAGAGGGACAGCCCCTGAAGCTTTCTTT.

The V gene is TRBV20-1, the J gene TRBJ1-1; 9 bases line up with TRBD1. This CDR3 is 13 amino acids long. V dropped 1 base and J dropped 3; count of bases not matched to a gene: 0. Germline V gene sequence: CDR1 DFQATT, CDR2 SNEGSKA (reference sequence). The CDR3 loop reads CSARGDRDTEAFF. CDR3 bases: TGCAGTGCTAGAGGGGACAGGGACACTGAAGCTTTCTTT.

The chain employs TRBV11-2 and TRBJ2-7; TRBD2 aligns across 15 bases. The germline gives CDR1 SGHAT, CDR2 FQNNGV. The CDR3 is made up of 20 amino acids. The V and J ends lost 4 bases and 2 bases, in that order; junction bases with no gene match: 15. CDR3 region: CASSSLTGTSGRRGPYEQYF. Here the CDR3 DNA reads TGTGCCAGCAGCTCCCTTACCGGGACTAGCGGGAGGAGAGGTCCCTACGAGCAGTACTTC. The full variable domain, with the rest looked up from reference TRBV11-2 and TRBJ2-7, is EAGVAQSPRYKIIEKRQSVAFWCNPISGHATLYWYQQILGQGPKLLIQFQNNGVVDDSQLPKDRFSAERLKGVDSTLKIQPAKLEDSAVYLCASSSLTGTSGRRGPYEQYFGPGTRLTVT.

This chain joins TRBV20-1 and TRBJ2-7, with D perhaps matching TRBD2 (5 bases). Per germline, CDR1 DFQATT and CDR2 SNEGSKA (reference sequence). Trimming took 5 bases from V and 6 from J, leaving 20 bases between them. The CDR3 loop spans 14 amino acids. CDR3 DNA: TGCAGTGCTCACGCGACGGGTTCTGGGAGCGAGCAGTACTTC. It encodes CSAHATGSGSEQYF.

The V and J genes are TRBV20-1 and TRBJ2-1; the D call may be TRBD1 or TRBD2 (5 bases each). The length of the CDR3 is 13 residues. Looked up from germline, CDR1 is DFQATT and CDR2 is SNEGSKA (reference sequence). The V end lost 3 bases, the J end lost 6 bases, and 12 bases lay between the germline ends. CDR3 in DNA: TGCAGTGCTAGTGAGGGACGTTTCAATGAGCAGTTCTTC. It is translated as CSASEGRFNEQFF.

This clonotype occurred once. The chain uses TRBV6-2 or TRBV6-3 and TRBJ2-1; 7 nucleotides agree with TRBD2. Per the germline V gene, CDR1 is MNHEY and CDR2 is SVGEGT. V was clipped by 8 bases and J by 2 bases; unmatched bases: 9. The CDR3 totals 15 residues. CDR3: CASSSFGGAYNEQFF. CDR3 bases: TGTGCCAGCTCGTCTTTTGGGGGGGCCTACAATGAGCAGTTCTTC.

The chain uses TRBV29-1 and TRBJ1-3; D is possibly TRBD1 (5 bases). Germline CDR1 reads SQVTM; CDR2 reads ANQGSEA. The CDR3 contains 13 residues. The germline V and J ends were trimmed by 6 bases and 2 bases, with 11 bases remaining between them. The DNA of the CDR3 is TGCAGCGTCAGAGGGGTTGCTGGAAACACCATATATTTT. Protein sequence: CSVRGVAGNTIYF.

The rearrangement joins TRBV10-3 to TRBJ2-5; D not resolved. In germline, CDR1 is ENHRY, CDR2 SYGVKD. Trimming shortened V by 0 bases and J by 2 bases, and 4 bases separated the two germline ends. There are 13 residues in the CDR3. The CDR3 reads CAISESMQETQYF. The CDR3 nucleotides are TGTGCCATCAGTGAGTCGATGCAAGAGACCCAGTACTTC.